This record covers a single TCR beta chain. Its antigen is currently unknown. The primer mix had 60 Vbeta and 13 Jbeta primers. Produced via immunoSEQ multiplex PCR; TCRdb's table is partial and in-frame only. The sample shows about 160,000 clones, under 75% of them seen only once. The data were taken from a study of cytomegalovirus exposure and HLA in healthy donors. Study-wide background: Tens of millions of unique TCRs from HLA-typed donors made up an early data release. Study-wide results and limits: The study had only CMV serostatus as immune exposure information. In vitro data verified three CMV-associated chains as specific for CMV antigens.

The material sequenced was PBMCs. The source of this sequence is a man aged 35-49 years in good health and CMV-seropositive.

CDR3 DNA: TGTGCCAGTGCCCCGGGACAGGCCTATGGCTACACCTTC. The encoded protein is CASAPGQAYGYTF. The chain uses TRBV19 and TRBJ1-2; 8 bases line up with TRBD1. Germline-derived CDR1 and CDR2 are LNHDA and SQIVND (reference sequence). CDR3 length: 13 amino acids. V lost 8 bases, J lost 4 bases, and 6 bases stayed unmatched.